The next 17 T cell receptor beta chains were all read from a single sample in a study of blood T cell repertoires in COVID-19 (TCRdb year 2020). Library generation was performed with the immunoSEQ multiplex PCR assay. Held by TCRdb, this immuneACCESS table contains in-frame sequences only and omits some clones. Under half of the omission traces to an unresolved V gene where checked; the cause of the rest is unknown. The sample table records about 90,000 clones; over 80% of these occur just once. The ten biggest clones cover about 10% of the sample. Material for sequencing was peripheral blood. The receptors shown here come from a woman in her 70s with active or convalescent COVID-19.

V gene TRBV24-1 combines with J gene TRBJ1-1; D gene ambiguous. Germline CDR1 KGHDR, CDR2 SFDVKD. Trimming took off 3 bases at V and 8 bases at J, with 12 bases between the two ends. The CDR3 runs 13 residues. The CDR3 here is CATSDRVGGEAFF. The CDR3 DNA reads TGTGCCACCAGTGATCGGGTCGGAGGAGAAGCTTTCTTT.

This clone was seen just once. V and J are TRBV10-2 and TRBJ1-5, with TRBD1 matching over 10 bases. V was clipped by 5 bases and J by 0 bases; unmatched bases: 10. The germline V gene has CDR1 WSHSY and CDR2 SAAADI. The CDR3 is made up of 18 amino acids. In nucleotides, the CDR3 is TGCGCCAGCAGTCCGGGACAGGGGATGTTTTATAGCAATCAGCCCCAGCATTTT. This sequence encodes CASSPGQGMFYSNQPQHF.

CDR3 sequence reads: CASSLYSTDTQYF. The DNA for the CDR3 is TGTGCCAGCAGCTTATATAGCACAGATACGCAGTATTTT. The gene calls are TRBV7-2 and TRBJ2-3; D gene uncertain. CDR3 length equals 13 residues. Germline V gene lookup returns CDR1 SGHTA and CDR2 FQGNSA. V was clipped by 2 bases and J by 0 bases, with 3 bases between them.

As DNA, the CDR3 is TGCGCCAGCAGCGAAGGAGTTTACACCGGGGAGCTGTTTTTT. Its protein is CASSEGVYTGELFF. This chain joins TRBV5-1 and TRBJ2-2; D is ambiguous. In germline, CDR1 is SGHRS, CDR2 YFSETQ. CDR3 length: 14 amino acids. V was pared by 4 bases and J by 3 bases, with 10 bases between.

Here the CDR3 DNA reads TGTGCCAGCAGCCAGAGCTCTGGAAACACCATATATTTT. Amino acids: CASSQSSGNTIYF. V and J are TRBV3-1 (or the pseudogene TRBV3-2) and TRBJ1-3, with D hard to call. Germline assignment: CDR1 LGHDT and CDR2 YNNKEL (reference sequence). CDR3 length: 13 residues. Deletions cut 3 bases from V and 0 bases from J, with 3 bases between.

In this sample, this clone turned up once. The V and J genes are TRBV7-2 and TRBJ1-1, with TRBD1 matching over 7 bases. Germline CDR1 reads SGHTA; CDR2 reads FQGNSA. The CDR3 is 14 amino acids. Trimming cost V 5 bases and J 4 bases; bases outside gene matches: 7. CDR3 in amino acids: CASSPQGLVTEAFF. The CDR3 DNA sequence: TGTGCCAGCAGCCCACAGGGGTTAGTCACTGAAGCTTTCTTT.

The rearrangement joins TRBV11-2 to TRBJ2-4; 9 nucleotides agree with TRBD1. The ends lost 0 bases at V and 16 bases at J; junction bases unmatched: 10. The CDR3 runs 14 residues. Germline CDR1 is SGHAT and CDR2 is FQNNGV. The CDR3 is CASSLDGGQGRLYF. The CDR3 nucleotides are TGTGCCAGCAGCTTAGATGGGGGACAGGGCCGTTTATACTTC.

The count of this clone is one. The chain recombines TRBV6-5 with TRBJ2-1; D possibly corresponds to TRBD1 (6 bases). This CDR3 has 14 residues. V was clipped by 7 bases and J by 7 bases, with 17 bases between them. Germline V CDR1 and CDR2: MNHEY, SVGAGI. This chain's CDR3 is CASNHPDSLNEQFF. CDR3 DNA: TGTGCCAGCAACCACCCGGACAGCCTTAATGAGCAGTTCTTC.

The V gene is TRBV7-9, the J gene TRBJ1-4; the D is unclear. CDR3 size: 15 residues. Germline V gives CDR1 SEHNR, CDR2 FQNEAQ (reference sequence). V shed 3 bases and J shed 4 bases, with 12 bases lying between them. The CDR3, as DNA: TGTGCCAGCAGCTTTGATGGACGGGGTAATGAAAAACTGTTTTTT. As protein: CASSFDGRGNEKLFF. Looking up the rest from reference TRBV7-9 and TRBJ1-4 gives the full variable domain: DTGVSQNPRHKITKRGQNVTFRCDPISEHNRLYWYRQTLGQGPEFLTYFQNEAQLEKSRLLSDRFSAERPKGSFSTLEIQRTEQGDSAMYLCASSFDGRGNEKLFFGSGTQLSVL.

The chain couples TRBV18 to TRBJ1-6; D remains ambiguous. CDR3 size: 13 residues. Trimming pared 3 bases from V and 9 bases from J, leaving 9 bases between. Per the germline V gene, CDR1 is KGHSH and CDR2 is LQKENI. The CDR3 bases are TGTGCCAGCTCACCTGGCTTTGGTTCACCCCTCCACTTT. This encodes CASSPGFGSPLHF.

This clone was seen only a few times. The V gene is TRBV5-1, the J gene TRBJ2-2; the D gene is possibly TRBD2 (5 bases). CDR3 size: 16 residues. The germline V gene has CDR1 SGHRS and CDR2 YFSETQ. V was shortened by 3 bases and J by 2 bases, with 14 bases between the two germline ends. This CDR3 is CASSSGSLINTGELFF. The CDR3 nucleotides are TGCGCCAGCAGCTCGGGGTCGCTGATTAACACCGGGGAGCTGTTTTTT.

The chain employs TRBV5-6 and TRBJ1-4, with 7 bases aligning to TRBD1. This CDR3 spans 16 amino acids. V lost 6 bases, J lost 6 bases, and 14 bases stayed unmatched. Germline V gene lookup returns CDR1 SGHDT and CDR2 YYEEEE. DNA of the CDR3: TGTGCCAGCAACCTGAGGGGGCTTTTCGGGCATGAAAAACTGTTTTTT. As protein: CASNLRGLFGHEKLFF.

The chain's CDR3 is CSAATGISYEQYF. CDR3 DNA: TGCAGCGCCGCCACAGGAATCTCCTACGAGCAGTACTTC. This chain connects TRBV29-1 to TRBJ2-7, with D possibly matching TRBD1 (5 bases). This CDR3 is 13 amino acids long. Trimming removed 7 bases at V and 0 bases at J, with 13 bases between. Germline V gives CDR1 SQVTM, CDR2 ANQGSEA.

The chain combines TRBV5-8 with TRBJ1-2; D is undetermined. Trimming shortened V by 1 base and J by 4 bases, and 8 bases separated the two germline ends. The CDR3 contains 13 residues. Germline assignment: CDR1 SGHTS and CDR2 YDEGEE. The DNA of the CDR3 is TGTGCCAGCAGCTTGAGTCGGAGCTATGGCTACACCTTC. Protein: CASSLSRSYGYTF.

The chain recombines TRBV19 with TRBJ1-1; tentatively, D is TRBD1 (6 bases). The CDR3 has 16 residues. V was pared by 5 bases and J by 3 bases, with 19 bases between. Germline CDR1 is LNHDA and CDR2 is SQIVND (reference sequence). CDR3 sequence: CASSPTGSVSDTEAFF. DNA of the CDR3: TGTGCCAGTAGTCCCACAGGGAGTGTATCGGACACTGAAGCTTTCTTT.

The CDR3 reads CSARTGTKLFF. The CDR3 coding sequence is TGCAGTGCTAGGACAGGGACTAAACTGTTTTTT. The V gene is TRBV20-1, the J gene TRBJ1-4; 7 positions match TRBD1. Germline CDR1 DFQATT, CDR2 SNEGSKA (reference sequence). The CDR3 is 11 amino acids. After removal of 3 bases from V and 11 bases from J, the junction contained 3 bases not matched to a gene.

The J gene is TRBJ2-2, the V gene TRBV4-1, with 7 bases identical to TRBD2. Per the germline V gene, CDR1 is MGHRA and CDR2 is YSYEKL. With 4 bases clipped from V and 0 bases from J, the junction kept 5 bases outside the gene matches. The CDR3 totals 16 residues. CDR3 in amino acids: CASSPRRGANTGELFF. CDR3 nucleotides: TGCGCCAGCAGCCCCCGACGGGGGGCGAACACCGGGGAGCTGTTTTTT.